The table lists the clone carrying this T cell receptor beta chain with a few counts. Antigen: not known. TCRdb reprocessed the 5' RACE reads with MiXCR, giving one entry per CDR3 protein. The table lists hundreds of thousands of distinct CDR3 sequences, about 20% of them singletons. This record comes from a study of identical twins. Study-wide results and caveats: The study found excess low generation probability among twin-shared out-of-frame alpha sequences. Conclusions rested on cross-sectional statistics rather than following the same donors.

Trimming took 4 bases from V and 4 from J, leaving 8 bases between them. This CDR3 region has 13 residues. The sample also formed part of further work on T cells expressing NK-cell markers.

The rearrangement links TRBV12-3 or TRBV12-4 to TRBJ1-3; D gene uncertain. This sequence was found in a woman aged 18 to 35 in good health. Sequencing used PBMCs. The chain's CDR3 is CASSYGPGNTIYF. As DNA, the CDR3 is TGTGCCAGCAGTTACGGCCCGGGAAACACCATATATTTT.